Listed below are T cell receptor beta chains from one sample, sequenced in a study of shared clonotypes between healthy human individuals. Clones were read by immunoSEQ multiplex PCR, and TCRdb kept only the in-frame ones, dropping some. Altogether some 550,000 clones are present, more than 95% being singletons, with the ten largest covering approximately 0.057%. The sequenced sample consisted of naive CD4+ T cells sorted from blood. Receptors originate from a woman aged 25 to 45 in good health. Each CDR3 is given with its conserved first and last residue. D genes are given only for firm matches. Some rows mark clone size as missing; the rest say once, few, many or name a class of expanded clone.

.,.,TRBV28,TRBJ2-7,CASSPSSHEQYF,TGTGCCAGCAGCCCCAGCAGCCACGAGCAGTACTTC
.,.,TRBV6-1,TRBJ1-3,CASSEIAQFGDTIYF,TGTGCCAGCAGTGAAATAGCACAGTTTGGGGACACCATATATTTT
.,.,TRBV5-8,TRBJ2-1,CASSLVTGTRNNEQFF,TGTGCCAGCAGCTTGGTTACCGGGACCAGAAACAATGAGCAGTTCTTC
.,.,TRBV5-1,TRBJ2-7,CASSGGLAYEQYF,TGCGCCAGCAGCGGGGGCCTGGCCTACGAGCAGTACTTC
once,.,TRBV18,TRBJ2-7,CASSPMGAAASPYEQYF,TGTGCCAGCTCACCAATGGGGGCGGCGGCCTCTCCCTACGAGCAGTACTTC
.,TRBD2,TRBV7-2,TRBJ2-7,CASSLAGTSGHYEQYF,TGTGCCAGCAGCTTGGCTGGGACTAGCGGGCACTACGAGCAGTACTTC
.,TRBD2,TRBV7-9,TRBJ2-3,CASSLGASGDTDTQYF,TGTGCCAGCAGCTTAGGGGCTAGCGGAGACACAGATACGCAGTATTTT
once,.,TRBV29-1,TRBJ2-1,CSVVPRNSYNEQFF,TGCAGCGTTGTGCCTAGGAACTCCTACAATGAGCAGTTCTTC
.,TRBD1,TRBV30,TRBJ1-3,CACQGPGQGLRSGNTIYF,TGTGCCTGCCAGGGTCCGGGACAGGGCCTTCGCTCTGGAAACACCATATATTTT
.,TRBD2,TRBV9,TRBJ2-3,CASSVGLAGGFTDTQYF,TGTGCCAGCAGCGTGGGACTAGCGGGAGGGTTCACAGATACGCAGTATTTT
.,.,TRBV11-2,TRBJ1-2,CASSLVTNYGYTF,TGTGCCAGCAGCTTAGTTACTAACTATGGCTACACCTTC
.,TRBD1,TRBV5-6,TRBJ2-2,CASRPRGTNTGELFF,TGTGCCAGCAGGCCCAGGGGGACAAACACCGGGGAGCTGTTTTTT
.,TRBD2,TRBV30,TRBJ2-3,CAWSAGAGARTDTQYF,TGTGCCTGGAGTGCGGGAGCGGGAGCGAGGACAGATACGCAGTATTTT
.,TRBD2,TRBV28,TRBJ2-2,CASSFRLAGSNTGELFF,TGTGCCAGCAGTTTTCGACTAGCGGGATCCAACACCGGGGAGCTGTTTTTT
.,.,TRBV4-1,TRBJ1-1,CASSRPFSGTHEAFF,TGCGCCAGCAGTCGCCCATTCTCCGGGACACACGAAGCTTTCTTT
.,TRBD1,TRBV19,TRBJ1-5,CASSRGQVPSSNQPQHF,TGTGCCAGTAGTAGGGGACAGGTCCCTTCTAGCAATCAGCCCCAGCATTTT
.,.,TRBV19,TRBJ2-2,CASTSPSGLWGDTGELFF,TGTGCCAGTACCTCCCCCTCGGGACTCTGGGGAGACACCGGGGAGCTGTTTTTT
.,.,TRBV5-1,TRBJ2-7,CASTPQDREGYEQYF,TGCGCCAGCACCCCCCAGGACAGGGAGGGCTACGAGCAGTACTTC
.,TRBD2,TRBV5-1,TRBJ2-7,CASSLVGTSGGYEQYF,TGCGCCAGCAGCTTGGTGGGAACTAGCGGCGGCTACGAGCAGTACTTC
.,.,TRBV7-3,TRBJ2-2,CASSLIQGTWNTGELFF,TGTGCCAGCAGCTTAATTCAGGGGACTTGGAACACCGGGGAGCTGTTTTTT
.,.,TRBV19,TRBJ2-3,CASSIDPVVASTDTQYF,TGTGCCAGTAGTATAGATCCGGTGGTAGCGAGCACAGATACGCAGTATTTT
once,.,TRBV7-2,TRBJ1-5,CASSLGAGGVKYRQPQHF,TGTGCCAGCAGCTTAGGCGCGGGGGGCGTCAAGTATCGTCAGCCCCAGCATTTT
.,.,TRBV28,TRBJ2-5,CASREGALETQYF,TGTGCCAGCAGGGAGGGGGCTTTAGAGACCCAGTACTTC
.,.,TRBV5-1,TRBJ2-2,CASSLAPEPTGELFF,TGCGCCAGCAGCTTGGCCCCAGAACCGACCGGGGAGCTGTTTTTT
.,.,TRBV5-1,TRBJ1-1,CASSFSITRDTEAFF,TGCGCCAGCAGCTTTAGTATTACAAGGGACACTGAAGCTTTCTTT
.,.,TRBV6-5,TRBJ1-5,CASSPNRNSNQPQHF,TGTGCCAGCAGCCCCAACAGGAATAGCAATCAGCCCCAGCATTTT
.,.,TRBV7-9,TRBJ2-7,CASSLDEAAYEQYF,TGTGCCAGCAGCTTAGACGAGGCGGCCTACGAGCAGTACTTC
.,TRBD1,TRBV11-2,TRBJ1-1,CASSLSGTDNTEAFF,TGTGCCAGCAGCCTGTCCGGGACAGATAACACTGAAGCTTTCTTT
.,TRBD1,TRBV28,TRBJ2-7,CASSRQGSTYEQYF,TGTGCCAGCAGTCGACAGGGCTCTACCTACGAGCAGTACTTC
.,.,TRBV18,TRBJ2-5,CASSPVGQVQETQYF,TGTGCCAGCTCTCCCGTGGGGCAGGTCCAAGAGACCCAGTACTTC
.,.,TRBV6-1,TRBJ1-4,CASRKRQVGEKLFF,TGTGCCAGCAGAAAGAGACAGGTTGGTGAAAAACTGTTTTTT
.,.,TRBV11-2,TRBJ1-4,CASSLEGFGDTTNEKLFF,TGTGCCAGCAGCTTAGAGGGATTTGGGGACACGACAAATGAAAAACTGTTTTTT
.,TRBD1,TRBV5-1,TRBJ1-3,CASSAQGYNSGNTIYF,TGCGCCAGCAGCGCACAGGGGTACAACTCTGGAAACACCATATATTTT
.,.,TRBV5-1,TRBJ2-5,CASSPVGSGQETQYF,TGCGCCAGCAGCCCCGTAGGTAGCGGTCAAGAGACCCAGTACTTC
few,.,TRBV9,TRBJ1-2,CASSAGFYTF,TGTGCCAGCAGCGCAGGGTTCTACACCTTC
.,TRBD2,TRBV14,TRBJ2-1,CASSPVFGRTYNEQFF,TGTGCCAGCAGCCCAGTATTCGGGAGGACTTACAATGAGCAGTTCTTC
.,TRBD1,TRBV19,TRBJ2-7,CASSSQGAAYEQYF,TGTGCCAGTAGTTCACAGGGGGCAGCGTACGAGCAGTACTTC
.,TRBD1,TRBV9,TRBJ1-1,CASTTGGELNTEAFF,TGTGCCAGCACCACAGGGGGCGAGCTGAACACTGAAGCTTTCTTT
.,.,TRBV4-1,TRBJ2-2,CASSHSQNRVHRTGELFF,TGCGCCAGCAGCCACTCCCAAAACAGGGTTCATCGGACCGGGGAGCTGTTTTTT
.,TRBD2,TRBV7-2,TRBJ2-3,CASSLVGRYPDTQYF,TGTGCCAGCAGCTTAGTCGGGAGGTACCCAGATACGCAGTATTTT
.,.,TRBV19,TRBJ2-1,CASRWGHNEQFF,TGTGCCAGTCGTTGGGGGCACAATGAGCAGTTCTTC
once,.,TRBV6-5,TRBJ1-6,CASSYSAPKNSPLHF,TGTGCCAGCAGTTACTCGGCACCAAAGAATTCACCCCTCCACTTT
.,.,TRBV5-1,TRBJ2-7,CASSYSPTVTYEQYF,TGCGCCAGCAGCTACTCACCGACGGTTACCTACGAGCAGTACTTC
.,TRBD1,TRBV19,TRBJ2-7,CASSIMGQDPSYEQYF,TGTGCCAGTAGTATTATGGGACAGGACCCTTCCTACGAGCAGTACTTC
.,TRBD1,TRBV19,TRBJ1-5,CASSIRTGGRDQPQHF,TGTGCCAGTAGTATCCGGACAGGGGGTCGGGATCAGCCCCAGCATTTT
.,TRBD2,TRBV2,TRBJ2-5,CASRTSGETQYF,TGTGCCAGCCGTACTAGCGGCGAGACCCAGTACTTC
once,TRBD2,TRBV6-1,TRBJ2-5,CASSEWSGRFETQYF,TGTGCCAGCAGTGAGTGGAGCGGGAGGTTTGAGACCCAGTACTTC
.,.,TRBV10-3,TRBJ1-5,CAISSDGNQPQHF,TGTGCCATCAGTTCCGACGGAAATCAGCCCCAGCATTTT
once,.,TRBV16,TRBJ2-4,CASSPKNIQYF,TGTGCCAGCAGCCCAAAAAACATTCAGTACTTC
.,TRBD2,TRBV27,TRBJ2-7,CASSFSGRVPYEQYF,TGTGCCAGCAGTTTTAGCGGGAGGGTTCCCTACGAGCAGTACTTC
.,TRBD2,TRBV7-6,TRBJ2-5,CASSLGDRAGGPQETQYF,TGTGCCAGCAGCTTAGGGGACCGAGCGGGAGGGCCCCAAGAGACCCAGTACTTC
.,.,TRBV5-1,TRBJ2-7,CASSLALQVSSYEQYF,TGCGCCAGCAGCTTGGCACTGCAGGTTTCCTCCTACGAGCAGTACTTC
.,.,TRBV29-1,TRBJ2-7,CSVVFAGSYEQYF,TGCAGCGTTGTCTTTGCAGGGAGCTACGAGCAGTACTTC
.,.,TRBV19,TRBJ2-7,CASSTVGVDSYEQYF,TGTGCCAGTAGCACCGTGGGGGTCGACTCCTACGAGCAGTACTTC
.,.,TRBV9,TRBJ2-7,CASSPVAVASEQYF,TGTGCCAGCAGCCCCGTCGCTGTTGCCTCCGAGCAGTACTTC
once,TRBD2,TRBV5-1,TRBJ2-1,CASGIAGAYNEQFF,TGCGCCAGCGGGATAGCGGGTGCCTACAATGAGCAGTTCTTC
.,.,TRBV4-1,TRBJ1-3,CASSQDDLSGNTIYF,TGCGCCAGCAGCCAAGATGATCTCTCTGGAAACACCATATATTTT